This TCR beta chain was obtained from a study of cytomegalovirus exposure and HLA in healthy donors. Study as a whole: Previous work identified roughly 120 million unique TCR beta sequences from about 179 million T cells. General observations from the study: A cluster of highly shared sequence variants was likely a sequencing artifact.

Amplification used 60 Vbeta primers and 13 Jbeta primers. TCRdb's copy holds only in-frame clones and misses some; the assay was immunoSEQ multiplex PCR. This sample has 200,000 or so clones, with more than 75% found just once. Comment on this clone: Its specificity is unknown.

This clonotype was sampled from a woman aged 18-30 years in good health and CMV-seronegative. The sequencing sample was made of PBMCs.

CDR3 DNA: TGTGCCAGCAGGGTCCCTAGGTTTGAGGGCTACACCTTC. The encoded protein is CASRVPRFEGYTF. The chain uses TRBV28 and TRBJ1-2; D unresolved. V shed 6 bases and J shed 8 bases, with 16 bases lying between them. The germline V gene encodes CDR1 MDHEN and CDR2 SYDVKM. The CDR3 length is 13 residues.